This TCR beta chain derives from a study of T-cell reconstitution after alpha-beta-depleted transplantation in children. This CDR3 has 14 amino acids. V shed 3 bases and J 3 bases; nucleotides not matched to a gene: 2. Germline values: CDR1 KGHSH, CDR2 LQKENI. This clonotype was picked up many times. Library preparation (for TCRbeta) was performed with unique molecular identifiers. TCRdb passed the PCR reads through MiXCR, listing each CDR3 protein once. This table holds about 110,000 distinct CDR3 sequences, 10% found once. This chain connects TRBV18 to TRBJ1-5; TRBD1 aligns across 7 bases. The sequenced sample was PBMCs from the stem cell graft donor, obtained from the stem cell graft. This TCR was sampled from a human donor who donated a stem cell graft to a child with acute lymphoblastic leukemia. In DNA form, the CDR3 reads TGTGCCAGCTCACCGACAGGGAACAATCAGCCCCAGCATTTT. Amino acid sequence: CASSPTGNNQPQHF.